This TCR beta chain was captured in a study of blood T cell repertoires in COVID-19. As for the study in general: COVID-19 samples from acute and convalescent phases originated in the United States, Italy and Spain.

In the original processing: Reference gene primers were amplified, and this amplification served to estimate nucleated cell counts. Here immunoSEQ multiplex PCR was the method, and the copy in TCRdb shows in-frame clones only, minus some. The V and J calls and clone size were taken over from that table, and D and trimming were inferred from the DNA. The table has roughly 100,000 clones, roughly 87% seen once; the top ten hold 6.7%. The CDR3 has 14 amino acids. CDR1 is MDHEN, CDR2 SYDVKM, per germline. Losses at the gene ends were 5 bases for V and 7 bases for J; bases not matched to a gene: 7. Sequenced material: peripheral blood. This clonotype was obtained from a man younger than 35 with COVID-19, enrolled during active disease. The chain recombines TRBV28 with TRBJ2-2, with 7 bases fitting TRBD2. CDR3 coding DNA: TGTGCCAGCAGTGCGCTGGGGGGGATCGGGGAGCTGTTTTTT. This translates into CASSALGGIGELFF.